This T cell receptor (beta chain) was obtained from a study of T cells in Graves' hyperthyroidism and ophthalmopathy. Using RNA transcripts as the source, TCR beta CDR3 regions were amplified. Initially, a first-round RT-PCR of the TCR CDR3 employed the HTBI primer set. In TCRdb, the multiplex PCR reads were re-called with MiXCR into one record per CDR3 protein. The profile shows 600,000 to 900,000 distinct CDR3 sequences, 16% of them singletons. This clonotype turned up a few times. In germline, CDR1 is SGHVS, CDR2 FQNEAQ. V lost 5 bases and J 1 base, leaving 11 bases between the germline ends. The length of the CDR3 is 14 residues.

The clonotype originates from a man aged 18 to 30 with Graves' hyperthyroidism. The rearrangement joins TRBV7-8 to TRBJ2-5; the D is unclear. Sequencing input: blood. The CDR3 is CASSPVSSQETQYF. For the CDR3, the DNA is TGTGCCAGCAGCCCAGTGTCCAGCCAAGAGACCCAGTACTTC.